This T cell receptor (beta chain) was profiled in a study of blood T cell repertoires in COVID-19. V was pared by 3 bases and J by 6 bases, with 11 bases between. The CDR3 covers 13 residues. From germline, CDR1 is SGHTA and CDR2 FQGNSA. TCRdb keeps only in-frame clones here, not all; method: immunoSEQ multiplex PCR. The top ten hold around 7% of the sample, which has 150,000 to 200,000 clones, 82% seen once. The clonotype originates from a woman between 40 and 55 years old with COVID-19, enrolled during active disease. Sample: peripheral blood. The V and J genes are TRBV7-2 and TRBJ1-2; unclear D gene. The CDR3 spells CASSFYSFDGYTF. Written as DNA, the CDR3 is TGTGCCAGCAGCTTTTATTCGTTTGATGGCTACACCTTC.